The present TCR beta chain was sequenced within a study of blood T cell repertoires in COVID-19. Methods used by the authors: Reference gene primer amplification gave nucleated cell count estimates. Sequencing was performed with immunoSEQ multiplex PCR; in TCRdb, only in-frame clones are kept and a portion is missing. Clonal size and the V and J genes are those of that table, whereas D and trimming came from the DNA. The sample carries over 200,000 clones, about 87% recorded once. Trimming took 8 bases from V and 4 from J; bases not matched to a gene: 10. The CDR3 runs 14 residues. Germline V lookup: CDR1 MNHEY, CDR2 SVGAGI.

Specimen: peripheral blood. This chain joins TRBV6-5 and TRBJ1-2, with 7 positions matching TRBD1. The receptor was isolated from a man aged 25-45 years with COVID-19, enrolled during active disease. In DNA form, the CDR3 reads TGTGCCAGCCGCAACACAGGGGAGAGCTATGGCTACACCTTC. Translated, it gives CASRNTGESYGYTF.